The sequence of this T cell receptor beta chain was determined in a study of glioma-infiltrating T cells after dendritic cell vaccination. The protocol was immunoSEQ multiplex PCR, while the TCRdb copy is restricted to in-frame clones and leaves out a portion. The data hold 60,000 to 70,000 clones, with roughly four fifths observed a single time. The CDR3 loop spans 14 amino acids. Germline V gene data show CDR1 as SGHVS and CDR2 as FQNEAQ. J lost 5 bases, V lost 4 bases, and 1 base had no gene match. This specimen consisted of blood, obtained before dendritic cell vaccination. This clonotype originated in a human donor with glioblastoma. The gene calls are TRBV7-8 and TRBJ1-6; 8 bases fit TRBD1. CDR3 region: CASSWGQDNSPLHF. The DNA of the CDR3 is TGTGCCAGCAGCTGGGGACAGGATAATTCACCCCTCCACTTT.